This T cell receptor (beta chain) was retrieved from a study of CD4+ T cells in melanoma. Concerning this clone: Its target is not known.

General observations from the study: In melanoma, neoantigen-specific CD4+ T cells reportedly differed in differentiation state. A reported correlation linked neoantigen-specific CD4+ T cells to CD8+, macrophage and B cell function.

The data were produced by immunoSEQ multiplex PCR, yet TCRdb's version contains in-frame clones alone and is incomplete. The data show about 140,000 clones, 80% to 95% seen once. The CDR3 spans 15 residues. The ends were cut back, 8 bases at V and 5 bases at J, with 19 bases in the middle. In germline, CDR1 is SNHLY, CDR2 FYNNEI. The clonotype comes from a human donor with melanoma. The rearrangement joins TRBV2 to TRBJ1-5; D perhaps matches TRBD1 (5 bases). The CDR3 here is CASSYFGGEDQPQHF. The DNA of the CDR3 is TGTGCCAGCTCCTATTTTGGGGGGGAGGATCAGCCCCAGCATTTT.